The entry below describes one T cell receptor (beta chain). The target antigen is unknown. V shed 2 bases, J shed 0 bases, and the junction held 3 bases outside the gene matches. Germline assignment: CDR1 MNHNY and CDR2 SVGAGI (reference sequence). The CDR3 has 16 residues. This sample is drawn from a study of cytomegalovirus exposure and HLA in healthy donors. It was with 60 Vbeta and 13 Jbeta primers that the PCR ran. Libraries were prepared by immunoSEQ multiplex PCR; TCRdb keeps only in-frame clonotypes and omits some of them. The data show 85,000 to 100,000 clones, roughly 86% seen once. Broader study findings: The study assumed roughly uniform donor sequencing depth for presence/absence analyses.

The sequence was obtained from a man aged 30 to 45 in good health and CMV-seropositive. Sequences were obtained from PBMCs. The gene calls are TRBV6-6 and TRBJ1-4; 7 nucleotides agree with TRBD1. The CDR3 DNA is TGTGCCAGCAGTTACATGCAGGGGGCAACTAATGAAAAACTGTTTTTT. As protein: CASSYMQGATNEKLFF.